These 14 T cell receptor beta chains were all obtained from the same sample, sequenced in a study of shared clonotypes between healthy human individuals. Using immunoSEQ multiplex PCR, the repertoire was profiled, and TCRdb retains in-frame clones only, with some absent. The table records a few million clones, about 94% of them present only once. Naive-designated CD8 cells lacked CD45RO, were positively enriched for CCR7, and omitted terminally differentiated effector memory CD45RA+ cells. Sequenced material: naive CD8+ T cells from PBMCs. Receptor source: a young man in good health. Some clones in this sample may be carry-over from other donors' samples.

The chain employs TRBV28 and TRBJ2-7; the D gene is possibly TRBD1 (5 bases). The CDR3 covers 15 residues. CDR1 and CDR2 (germline): MDHEN, SYDVKM. V lost 6 bases, J lost 2 bases, and 17 bases lay in between. The CDR3 spells CASRPDQYRPYEQYF. The DNA of the CDR3 is TGTGCCAGCAGACCGGACCAGTACAGGCCCTACGAGCAGTACTTC.

The V and J genes are TRBV6-1 and TRBJ2-7; D not resolved. There are 13 residues in the CDR3. Trimming took off 6 bases at V and 0 bases at J, with 9 bases between the two ends. Germline V gene sequence: CDR1 MNHNS, CDR2 SASEGT. CDR3 sequence reads: CASRIANSYEQYF. The DNA for the CDR3 is TGTGCCAGCAGGATCGCAAACTCCTACGAGCAGTACTTC.

The chain combines TRBV6-6 with TRBJ2-1, with D possibly being TRBD1 (6 bases). This CDR3 region has 15 residues. From germline, CDR1 is MNHNY and CDR2 SVGAGI (reference sequence). The V end was cut by 2 bases, the J end by 4 bases, with 12 bases between. The CDR3: CASSYPRTDYNEQFF. The CDR3, as DNA: TGTGCCAGCAGTTACCCGCGGACAGATTACAATGAGCAGTTCTTC.

The chain is built from TRBV15 and TRBJ1-5; tentatively, D is TRBD1 (5 bases). V lost 3 bases, J lost 6 bases, and 18 bases lay in between. The CDR3 has 16 amino acids. Germline V gene data show CDR1 as LNHNV and CDR2 as YYDKDF (reference sequence). CDR3 bases: TGTGCCACCAGCAGTCTATGGGTTAGGGGTGGTCAGCCCCAGCATTTT. This translates into CATSSLWVRGGQPQHF.

The rearrangement uses TRBV19 and TRBJ1-5; 10 bases are a match to TRBD1. V lost 6 bases to trimming and J lost 2 bases; unmatched junction nucleotides: 1. Germline CDR1 LNHDA, CDR2 SQIVND (reference sequence). The CDR3 spans 14 residues. The CDR3 DNA follows: TGTGCCAGTAGGGGGACAGGGGGCAATCAGCCCCAGCATTTT. Translated: CASRGTGGNQPQHF.

V and J are TRBV6-5 and TRBJ1-2, with D possibly TRBD1 on 5 matching bases. Germline loops: CDR1 MNHEY, CDR2 SVGAGI. There are 15 residues in the CDR3. V lost 2 bases and J lost 4, with 14 bases in between. CDR3 region: CASSYSRGTAYGYTF. The CDR3 region has the DNA TGTGCCAGCAGTTACAGTCGGGGGACGGCCTATGGCTACACCTTC.

The chain combines TRBV7-2 with TRBJ1-5, with D possibly matching TRBD1 (6 bases). Trimming shortened V by 2 bases and J by 2 bases, and 22 bases separated the two germline ends. Per germline, CDR1 SGHTA and CDR2 FQGNSA. This CDR3 is 19 amino acids long. The CDR3, as DNA: TGTGCCAGCAGCTTATCCGGGACAACGACCCAGTGGGGCAATCAGCCCCAGCATTTT. Translating gives CASSLSGTTTQWGNQPQHF.

J is TRBJ1-5 and V is TRBV19, with TRBD1 matching over 7 bases. After removal of 5 bases from V and 7 bases from J, the junction contained 8 bases not matched to a gene. CDR1 is LNHDA, CDR2 SQIVND, per germline (reference sequence). The CDR3 spans 14 residues. The CDR3 loop is CASSSNRGFQPQHF. DNA for the CDR3: TGTGCCAGTAGTTCCAACAGGGGTTTCCAGCCCCAGCATTTT.

V and J are TRBV6-1 and TRBJ1-5; D not certain. V lost 2 bases and J lost 9, with 11 bases in between. Germline V CDR1 and CDR2: MNHNS, SASEGT. The length of the CDR3 is 13 residues. The CDR3 DNA reads TGTGCCAGCAGTGAAAATAGGCTTTGGCCCCAGCATTTT. It codes for CASSENRLWPQHF.

The chain carries TRBV29-1 and TRBJ1-2; a weak D match, TRBD1 (6 bases). This CDR3 has 16 residues. The V and J ends lost 7 bases and 2 bases respectively, with 23 bases between them. Germline CDR1 and CDR2: SQVTM and ANQGSEA. The CDR3 spells CSAYSNRDRTNYGYTF. CDR3 sequence (DNA): TGCAGCGCCTACTCGAACAGGGACCGTACCAACTATGGCTACACCTTC.

The genes are TRBV7-8 and TRBJ2-3, with D unresolved. This CDR3 comprises 12 residues. V lost 1 base and J lost 6, with 5 bases in between. CDR1 and CDR2 from the germline V gene are SGHVS and FQNEAQ. The CDR3 DNA reads TGTGCCAGCAGCTTAGAGTTGGATACGCAGTATTTT. Translation gives CASSLELDTQYF.

The genes are TRBV30 and TRBJ2-7, with TRBD1 matching over 8 bases. Germline values: CDR1 GTSNPN, CDR2 SVGIG (reference sequence). The CDR3 has 14 residues. J gave up 9 bases and V 5 bases, and 15 bases lay outside the gene matches. CDR3 sequence: CAWDAGTGGSGQYF. CDR3 DNA sequence: TGTGCCTGGGATGCCGGGACAGGAGGTTCAGGGCAGTACTTC. Full variable domain (missing parts from reference TRBV30 and TRBJ2-7): SQTIHQWPATLVQPVGSPLSLECTVEGTSNPNLYWYRQAAGRGLQLLFYSVGIGQISSEVPQNLSASRPQDRQFILSSKKLLLSDSGFYLCAWDAGTGGSGQYFGPGTRLTVT.

This clone was observed once. The rearrangement links TRBV5-1 to TRBJ1-2; tentatively, D is TRBD1 (6 bases). CDR1 SGHRS and CDR2 YFSETQ come from the germline V gene. The V and J ends lost 2 bases and 6 bases respectively, with 14 bases between them. The CDR3 sequence is 14 residues long. The CDR3 protein is CASSLIQGSDGYTF. Here the CDR3 DNA reads TGCGCCAGCAGCTTAATACAGGGTTCTGATGGCTACACCTTC. Based on the CDR3 plus reference TRBV5-1 and TRBJ1-2, the full variable domain is KAGVTQTPRYLIKTRGQQVTLSCSPISGHRSVSWYQQTPGQGLQFLFEYFSETQRNKGNFPGRFSGRQFSNSRSEMNVSTLELGDSALYLCASSLIQGSDGYTFGSGTRLTVV.

V usage is TRBV6-5 and J usage is TRBJ2-1; 10 bases are a match to TRBD2. Trimming cost V 8 bases and J 4 bases; bases outside gene matches: 5. CDR3 length equals 14 residues. CDR1 is MNHEY and CDR2 is SVGAGI in the germline V gene. The CDR3 DNA is TGTGCCAGCGGAGCGGGAGGGCCGTACAATGAGCAGTTCTTC. Its translation is CASGAGGPYNEQFF.